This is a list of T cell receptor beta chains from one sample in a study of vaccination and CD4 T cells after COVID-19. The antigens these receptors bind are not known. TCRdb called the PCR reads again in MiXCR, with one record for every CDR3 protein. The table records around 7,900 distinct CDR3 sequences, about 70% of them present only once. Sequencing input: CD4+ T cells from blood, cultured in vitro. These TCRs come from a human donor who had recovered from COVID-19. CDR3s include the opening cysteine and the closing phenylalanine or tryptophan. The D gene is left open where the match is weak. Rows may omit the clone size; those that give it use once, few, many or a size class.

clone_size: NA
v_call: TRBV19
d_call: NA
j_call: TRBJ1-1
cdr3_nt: TGTGCCACCGACACAGGGCCTTCCAAACGGGCTTTCTTT
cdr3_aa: CATDTGPSKRAFF

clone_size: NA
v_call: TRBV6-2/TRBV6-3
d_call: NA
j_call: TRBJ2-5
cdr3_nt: TGTGCCAGCAGTTACTCGCGCAGTCAAGAGACCCAGTACTTC
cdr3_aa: CASSYSRSQETQYF

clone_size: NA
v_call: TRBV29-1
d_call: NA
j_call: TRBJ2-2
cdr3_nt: TGCAGCGTTGAAGGTCGCAGGGAGATATACACCGGGGAGCTGTTTTTT
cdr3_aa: CSVEGRREIYTGELFF

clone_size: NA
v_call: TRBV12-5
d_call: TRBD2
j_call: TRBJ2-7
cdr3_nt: TGTGCCCTCCCGGGAGGGCCGTCCTACGAGCAGTACTTC
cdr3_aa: CALPGGPSYEQYF

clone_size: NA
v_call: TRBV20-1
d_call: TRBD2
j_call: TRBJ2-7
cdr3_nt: TGCAGTGCTAGACCTACTAGCGGGGGTTTCTCCTACGAGCAGTACTTC
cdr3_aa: CSARPTSGGFSYEQYF

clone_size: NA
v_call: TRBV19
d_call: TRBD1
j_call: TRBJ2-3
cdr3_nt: TGTGCCAGTAGTCCCTACAGGGGAAGTGATACGCAGTATTTT
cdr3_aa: CASSPYRGSDTQYF

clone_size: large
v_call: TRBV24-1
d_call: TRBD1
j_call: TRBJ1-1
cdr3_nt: TGTGCCACCCGAGACAGGGGCAACACTGAAGCTTTCTTT
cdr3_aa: CATRDRGNTEAFF

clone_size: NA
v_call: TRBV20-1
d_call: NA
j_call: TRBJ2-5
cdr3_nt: TGCAGTGCTAGAGAGGGCGCCCAGGCGGAGACCCAGTACTTC
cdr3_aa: CSAREGAQAETQYF

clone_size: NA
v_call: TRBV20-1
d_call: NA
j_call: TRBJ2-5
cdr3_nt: TGCAGTGCTAGAGATATTCCCCTCTCGAGAGGGACCCAGTACTTC
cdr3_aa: CSARDIPLSRGTQYF

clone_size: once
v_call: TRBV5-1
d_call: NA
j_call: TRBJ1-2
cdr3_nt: TGCGCCAGCAGTGACGGGGGCGCAAGGGGCTACACCTTC
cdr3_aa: CASSDGGARGYTF

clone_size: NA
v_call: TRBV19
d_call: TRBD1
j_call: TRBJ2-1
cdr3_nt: TGTGCCAGTAGCAAAGGGACAGGGACCTACAATGAGCAGTTCTTC
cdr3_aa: CASSKGTGTYNEQFF

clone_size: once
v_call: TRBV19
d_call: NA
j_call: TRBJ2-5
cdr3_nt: TGTGCCAGTAGTTATGGGGGCGTTCTTCAAGAGACCCAGTACTTC
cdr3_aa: CASSYGGVLQETQYF

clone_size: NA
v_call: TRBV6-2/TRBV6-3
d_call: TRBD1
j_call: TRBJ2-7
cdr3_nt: TGTGCCAGCAACCCCCCGCCGGGACAGTTCTTCTACGAGCAGTACTTC
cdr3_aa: CASNPPPGQFFYEQYF

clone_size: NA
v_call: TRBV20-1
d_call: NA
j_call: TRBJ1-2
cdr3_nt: TGCAGTGCTAGCCCGACCACGGGCTACACCTTC
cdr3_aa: CSASPTTGYTF

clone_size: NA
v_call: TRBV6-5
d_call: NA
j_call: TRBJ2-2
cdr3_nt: TGTGCCAGCAGTTACTCCCACGCCGGGGAGCTGTTTTTT
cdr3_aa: CASSYSHAGELFF

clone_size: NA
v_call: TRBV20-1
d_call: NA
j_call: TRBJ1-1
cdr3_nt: TGCAGTGCCTCTAGAGTGGGCACTGAAGCTTTCTTT
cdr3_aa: CSASRVGTEAFF

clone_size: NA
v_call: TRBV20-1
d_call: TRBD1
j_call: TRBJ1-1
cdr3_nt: TGCAGTCCCGGGACAGGGGTTTTCAACACTGAAGCTTTCTTT
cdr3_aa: CSPGTGVFNTEAFF

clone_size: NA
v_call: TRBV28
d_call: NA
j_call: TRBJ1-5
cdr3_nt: TGTGCCAGCAGTTCGCCCCGACAGCCGAGGCAGCCCCAGCATTTT
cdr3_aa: CASSSPRQPRQPQHF

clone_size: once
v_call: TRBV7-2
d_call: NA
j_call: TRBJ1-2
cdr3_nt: TGTGCCAGCAGCACCCAAAGGGGCAGGAGCAACTATGGCTACACCTTC
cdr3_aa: CASSTQRGRSNYGYTF

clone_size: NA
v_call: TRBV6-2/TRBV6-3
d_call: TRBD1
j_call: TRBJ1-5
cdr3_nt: TGTGCCAGCAGTTATGGACAGGCCTACAATCAGCCCCAGCATTTT
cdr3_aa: CASSYGQAYNQPQHF

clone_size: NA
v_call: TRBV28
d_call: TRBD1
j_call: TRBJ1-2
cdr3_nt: TGTGCCAGCAGAATGACAGGGGTCTATGGCTACACCTTC
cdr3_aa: CASRMTGVYGYTF

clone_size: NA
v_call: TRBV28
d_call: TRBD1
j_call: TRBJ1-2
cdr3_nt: TGTGCCAGCAGGATGGACAGGGGCCTACATTACCTCTATGGCTACACCTTC
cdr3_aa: CASRMDRGLHYLYGYTF

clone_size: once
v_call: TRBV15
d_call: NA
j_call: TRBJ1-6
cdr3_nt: TGTGCCACCAGCAGAGCCCTCGCCGCAGCTTCTAATTCACCCCTCCACTTT
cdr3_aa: CATSRALAAASNSPLHF

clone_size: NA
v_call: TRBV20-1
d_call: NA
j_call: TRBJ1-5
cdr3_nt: TGCAGTGCCTCCACGGACAGCTTCAATCAGCCCCAGCATTTT
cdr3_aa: CSASTDSFNQPQHF

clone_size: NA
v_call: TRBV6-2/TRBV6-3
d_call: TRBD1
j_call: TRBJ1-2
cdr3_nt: TGTGCCAGCAGTTACTCGATTTATTTGGCCGACAGGGGGAAAAACTATGGCTACACCTTC
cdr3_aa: CASSYSIYLADRGKNYGYTF

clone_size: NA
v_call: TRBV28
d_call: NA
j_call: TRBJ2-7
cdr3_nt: TGTGCCAGCAGTATCCACTCCCCAGGGGCAATCTACGAGCAGTACTTC
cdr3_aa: CASSIHSPGAIYEQYF